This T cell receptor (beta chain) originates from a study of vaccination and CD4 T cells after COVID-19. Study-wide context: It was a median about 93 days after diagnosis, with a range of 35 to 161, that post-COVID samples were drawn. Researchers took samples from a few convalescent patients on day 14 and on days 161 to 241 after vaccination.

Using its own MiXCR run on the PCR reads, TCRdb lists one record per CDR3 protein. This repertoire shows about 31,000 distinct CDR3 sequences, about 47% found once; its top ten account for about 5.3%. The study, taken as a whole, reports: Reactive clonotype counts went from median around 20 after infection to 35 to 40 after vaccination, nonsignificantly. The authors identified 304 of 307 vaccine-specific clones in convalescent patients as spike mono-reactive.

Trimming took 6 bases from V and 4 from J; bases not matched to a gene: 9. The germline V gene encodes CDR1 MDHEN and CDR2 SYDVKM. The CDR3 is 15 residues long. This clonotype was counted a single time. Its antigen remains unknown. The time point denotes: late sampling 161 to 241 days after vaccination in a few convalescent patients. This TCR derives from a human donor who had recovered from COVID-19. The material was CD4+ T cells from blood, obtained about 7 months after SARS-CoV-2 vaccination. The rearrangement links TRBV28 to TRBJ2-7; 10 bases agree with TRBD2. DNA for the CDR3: TGTGCCAGCAGCCCCGGAGGTAGCGGGAGGTACGAGCAGTACTTC. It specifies CASSPGGSGRYEQYF.